A single sample gave rise to the 8 T cell receptor beta chains below, sequenced in a study of beta chain features in type 1 diabetes. General study findings and limits: All four CD4+ subsets of Type 1 diabetes patients contained TCRB CDR3s that were moderately but significantly shorter.

The whole isolated RNA underwent reverse transcription, so sequencing captured expressed TCRB transcripts. Sequenced by immunoSEQ multiplex PCR; TCRdb stores in-frame clones only, minus some. The table includes roughly 220,000 clones, under 20% detected once. Their specific antigens are unknown. Source material: naive CD4+ T cells from blood. The receptor source for this set is a man in his thirties or forties with type 1 diabetes.

This clone was recorded a few times. The gene calls are TRBV2 and TRBJ2-2; a possible D gene is TRBD2 (6 bases). CDR3 size: 14 residues. Germline-derived CDR1 and CDR2 are SNHLY and FYNNEI. V gave up 6 bases and J gave up 7 bases, with 15 bases separating them. CDR3 DNA sequence: TGTGCCAGCAGGATGACTAGAAGCGGCGGGGAGCTGTTTTTT. Its translation: CASRMTRSGGELFF.

This clone appeared a few times. The rearrangement uses TRBV25-1 and TRBJ2-7, with D perhaps being TRBD1 or TRBD2 (5 bases each). Germline V gene sequence: CDR1 MGHDK, CDR2 SYGVNS. V was clipped by 0 bases and J by 13 bases, with 10 bases between them. CDR3 length equals 11 residues. CDR3 in DNA: TGTGCCAGCAGTGAATATGGGGGATCATACTTC. Its translation: CASSEYGGSYF.

This chain joins TRBV4-1 and TRBJ2-5; D is unresolved. CDR1 MGHRA and CDR2 YSYEKL come from the germline V gene. The CDR3 spans 14 residues. The germline V and J ends were trimmed by 1 base and 5 bases, with 11 bases remaining between them. The DNA for the CDR3 is TGCGCCAGCAGCCAAGTGCCCGCTATGGAGACCCAGTACTTC. Translated, it gives CASSQVPAMETQYF.

This clone was observed a few times. The chain joins TRBV29-1 to TRBJ2-6, with D uncertain. CDR3 length: 14 amino acids. Trimming cost V 4 bases and J 2 bases, with 9 bases left between them. Germline V CDR1 and CDR2: SQVTM, ANQGSEA. The CDR3 bases are TGCAGCGTTGTGGAATCGGCTGGGGCCAACGTCCTGACTTTC. It encodes CSVVESAGANVLTF. Together with reference TRBV29-1 and TRBJ2-6, the CDR3 gives the full variable domain: SAVISQKPSRDICQRGTSLTIQCQVDSQVTMMFWYRQQPGQSLTLIATANQGSEATYESGFVIDKFPISRPNLTFSTLTVSNMSPEDSSIYLCSVVESAGANVLTFGAGSRLTVL.

This clone was found a few times. The chain joins TRBV29-1 to TRBJ2-7, with D perhaps TRBD1 or TRBD2 (5 bases each). The germline V and J ends were trimmed by 7 bases and 3 bases, with 22 bases remaining between them. The CDR3 is 15 amino acids. Germline assignment: CDR1 SQVTM and CDR2 ANQGSEA. CDR3 sequence: CSAAYTGRTNYEQYF. The CDR3 DNA follows: TGCAGCGCTGCGTACACGGGACGGACGAACTACGAGCAGTACTTC.

The chain carries TRBV7-6 and TRBJ1-4, with TRBD1 identical over 9 bases. Trimming at V came to 5 bases and at J to 5 bases, leaving 3 bases not matched to a gene. The CDR3 extends over 14 amino acids. Germline V lookup: CDR1 SGHVS, CDR2 FNYEAQ. CDR3 coding DNA: TGTGCCAGCAGCCCGGGACAGGGAAATGAAAAACTGTTTTTT. Protein product: CASSPGQGNEKLFF.

This clone occurred a few times. The V gene is TRBV7-9, the J gene TRBJ1-4; D is ambiguous. Trimming removed 5 bases from V and 5 bases from J, with 15 bases in between. CDR3 length: 15 residues. The V gene's germline CDR1 is SEHNR and CDR2 FQNEAQ (reference sequence). The CDR3 DNA reads as TGTGCCAGCAGCCGGGTGGACGGCATAAATGAAAAACTGTTTTTT. The encoded protein is CASSRVDGINEKLFF.

The rearrangement links TRBV15 to TRBJ2-4, with a weak D call TRBD2 (5 bases). The germline V gene has CDR1 LNHNV and CDR2 YYDKDF (reference sequence). Trimming cost V 1 base and J 9 bases, with 10 bases left between them. The CDR3 loop spans 13 amino acids. CDR3 sequence: CATSRARESIQYF. In DNA, the CDR3 is TGTGCCACCAGCAGAGCAAGGGAGAGCATTCAGTACTTC.